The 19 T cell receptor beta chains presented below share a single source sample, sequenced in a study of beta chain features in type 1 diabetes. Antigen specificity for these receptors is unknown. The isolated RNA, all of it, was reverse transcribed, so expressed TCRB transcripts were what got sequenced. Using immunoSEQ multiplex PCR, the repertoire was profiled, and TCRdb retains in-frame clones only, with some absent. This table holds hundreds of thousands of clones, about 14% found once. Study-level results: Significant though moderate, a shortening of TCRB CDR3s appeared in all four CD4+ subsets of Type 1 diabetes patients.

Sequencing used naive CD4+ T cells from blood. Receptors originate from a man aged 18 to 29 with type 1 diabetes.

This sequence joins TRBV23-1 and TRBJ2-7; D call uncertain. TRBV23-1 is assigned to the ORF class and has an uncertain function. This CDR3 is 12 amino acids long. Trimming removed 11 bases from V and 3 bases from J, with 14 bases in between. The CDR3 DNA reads TGCGCCGCACGTCCTGTTTTCTACGAGCAGTACTTC. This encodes CAARPVFYEQYF.

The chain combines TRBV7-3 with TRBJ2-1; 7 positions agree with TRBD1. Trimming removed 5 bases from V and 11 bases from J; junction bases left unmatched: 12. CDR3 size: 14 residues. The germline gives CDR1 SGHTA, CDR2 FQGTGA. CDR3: CASSTPGQPDKQFF. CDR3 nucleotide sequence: TGTGCCAGCAGCACCCCGGGACAGCCGGATAAGCAGTTCTTC.

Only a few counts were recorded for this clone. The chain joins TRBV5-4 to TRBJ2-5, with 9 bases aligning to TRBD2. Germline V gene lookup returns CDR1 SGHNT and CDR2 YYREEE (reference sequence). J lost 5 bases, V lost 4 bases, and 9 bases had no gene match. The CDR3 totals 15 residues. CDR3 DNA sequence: TGTGCCAGCAGCGACGGTAGCGGGGGTTTTGAGACCCAGTACTTC. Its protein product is CASSDGSGGFETQYF.

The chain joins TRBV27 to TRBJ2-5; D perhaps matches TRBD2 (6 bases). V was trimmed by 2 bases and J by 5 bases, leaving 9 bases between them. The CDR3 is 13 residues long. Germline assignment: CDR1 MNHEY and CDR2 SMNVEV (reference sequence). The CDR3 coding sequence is TGTGCCAGCAGTTTAGCGGGGAGGGAGACCCAGTACTTC. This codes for CASSLAGRETQYF.

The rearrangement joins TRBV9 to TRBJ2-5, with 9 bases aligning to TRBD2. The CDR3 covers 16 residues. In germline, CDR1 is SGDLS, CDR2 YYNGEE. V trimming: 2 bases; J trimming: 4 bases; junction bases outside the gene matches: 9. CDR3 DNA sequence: TGTGCCAGCAGCGTGCTTGGGGGAGCGGGGGGAGAGACCCAGTACTTC. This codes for CASSVLGGAGGETQYF.

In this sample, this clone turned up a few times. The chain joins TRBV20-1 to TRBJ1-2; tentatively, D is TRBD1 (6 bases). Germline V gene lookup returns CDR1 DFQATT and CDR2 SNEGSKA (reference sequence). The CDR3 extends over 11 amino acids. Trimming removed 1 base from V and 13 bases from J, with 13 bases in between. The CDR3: CSARGGAFLTF. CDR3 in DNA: TGCAGTGCTAGAGGGGGGGCTTTCCTCACCTTC.

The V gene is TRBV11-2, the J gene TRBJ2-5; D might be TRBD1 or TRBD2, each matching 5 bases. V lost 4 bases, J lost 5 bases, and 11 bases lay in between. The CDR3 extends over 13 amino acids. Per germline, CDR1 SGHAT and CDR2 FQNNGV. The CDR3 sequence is CASSSIREETQYF. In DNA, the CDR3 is TGTGCCAGCAGCTCCATCAGGGAGGAGACCCAGTACTTC.

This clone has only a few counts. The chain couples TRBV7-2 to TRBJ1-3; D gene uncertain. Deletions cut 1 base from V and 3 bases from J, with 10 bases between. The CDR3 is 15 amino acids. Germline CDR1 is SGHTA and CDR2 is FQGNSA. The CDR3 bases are TGTGCCAGCAGCTTAGTTTCTAACGTTGGAAACACCATATATTTT. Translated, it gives CASSLVSNVGNTIYF.

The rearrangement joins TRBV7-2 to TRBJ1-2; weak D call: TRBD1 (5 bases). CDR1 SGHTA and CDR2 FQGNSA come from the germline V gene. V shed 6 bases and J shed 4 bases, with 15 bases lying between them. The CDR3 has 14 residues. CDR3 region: CASRPQWGSYGYTF. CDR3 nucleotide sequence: TGTGCCAGCAGACCTCAATGGGGGTCCTATGGCTACACCTTC.

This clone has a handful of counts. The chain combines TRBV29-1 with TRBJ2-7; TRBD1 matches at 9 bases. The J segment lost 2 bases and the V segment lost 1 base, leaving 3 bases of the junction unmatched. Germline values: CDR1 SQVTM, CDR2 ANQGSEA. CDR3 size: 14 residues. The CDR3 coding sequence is TGCAGCGTTGAAGGGGACAGGGCCCCCTACGAGCAGTACTTC. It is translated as CSVEGDRAPYEQYF.

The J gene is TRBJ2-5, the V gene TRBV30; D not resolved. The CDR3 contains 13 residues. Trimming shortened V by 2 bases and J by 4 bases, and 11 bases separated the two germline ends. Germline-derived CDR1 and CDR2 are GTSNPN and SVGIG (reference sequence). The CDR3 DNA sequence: TGTGCCTGGAGTCGGCAGAGACGAGAGACCCAGTACTTC. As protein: CAWSRQRRETQYF.

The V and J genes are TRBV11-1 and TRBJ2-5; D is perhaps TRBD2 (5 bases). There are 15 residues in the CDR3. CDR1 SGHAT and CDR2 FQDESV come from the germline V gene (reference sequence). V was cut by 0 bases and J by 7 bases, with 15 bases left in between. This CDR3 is CASSLAEAPSGTQYF. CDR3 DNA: TGTGCCAGCAGCTTAGCGGAGGCCCCATCTGGGACCCAGTACTTC.

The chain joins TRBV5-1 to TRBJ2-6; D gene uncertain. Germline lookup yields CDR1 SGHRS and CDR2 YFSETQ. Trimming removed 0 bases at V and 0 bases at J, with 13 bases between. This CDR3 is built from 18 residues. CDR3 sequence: CASSLAVRRSSGANVLTF. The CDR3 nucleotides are TGCGCCAGCAGCTTGGCCGTCAGGCGGAGCTCTGGGGCCAACGTCCTGACTTTC.

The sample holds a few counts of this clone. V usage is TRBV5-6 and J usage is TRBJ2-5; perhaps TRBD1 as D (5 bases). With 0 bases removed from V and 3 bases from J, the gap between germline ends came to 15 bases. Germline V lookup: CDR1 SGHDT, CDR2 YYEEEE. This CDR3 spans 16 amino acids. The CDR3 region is CASSLEMGLGEETQYF. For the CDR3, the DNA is TGTGCCAGCAGCTTGGAGATGGGATTAGGGGAAGAGACCCAGTACTTC.

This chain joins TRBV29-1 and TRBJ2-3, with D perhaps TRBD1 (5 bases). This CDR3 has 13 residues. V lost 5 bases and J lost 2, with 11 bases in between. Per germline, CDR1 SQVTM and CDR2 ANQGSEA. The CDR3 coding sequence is TGCAGCGTTAGCCAAGGGGTCACAGATACGCAGTATTTT. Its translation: CSVSQGVTDTQYF.

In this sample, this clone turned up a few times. The CDR3, as DNA: TGTGCCAGTAGTATCTGGGCACGCTTCGGCTATGGCTACACCTTC. Protein sequence: CASSIWARFGYGYTF. The gene calls are TRBV19 and TRBJ1-2; D unclear. CDR1 is LNHDA and CDR2 is SQIVND in the germline V gene (reference sequence). This CDR3 spans 15 amino acids. With 3 bases removed from V and 4 bases from J, the gap between germline ends came to 15 bases.

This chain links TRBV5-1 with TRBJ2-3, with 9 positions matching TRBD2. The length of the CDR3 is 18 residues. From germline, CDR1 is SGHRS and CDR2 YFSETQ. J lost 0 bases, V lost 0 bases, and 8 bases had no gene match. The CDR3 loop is CASSLGLAGSTSTDTQYF. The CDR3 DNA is TGCGCCAGCAGCTTGGGGCTAGCGGGGTCGACTAGCACAGATACGCAGTATTTT.

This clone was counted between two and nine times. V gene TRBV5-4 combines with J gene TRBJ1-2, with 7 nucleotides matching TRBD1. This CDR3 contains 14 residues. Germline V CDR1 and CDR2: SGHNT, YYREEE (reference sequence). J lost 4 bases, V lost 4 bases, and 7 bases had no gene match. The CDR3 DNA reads TGTGCCAGCAGCCCCTCAGGGGGAAGCTATGGCTACACCTTC. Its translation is CASSPSGGSYGYTF.

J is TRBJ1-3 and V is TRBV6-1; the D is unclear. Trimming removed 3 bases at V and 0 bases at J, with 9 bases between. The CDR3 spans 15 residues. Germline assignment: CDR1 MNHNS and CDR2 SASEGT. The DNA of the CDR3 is TGTGCCAGCAGTGATGAGACTCGCTCTGGAAACACCATATATTTT. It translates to CASSDETRSGNTIYF.